Listed below are T cell receptor beta chains from one sample, sequenced in a study of blood T cell repertoires in COVID-19. The table came from immunoSEQ multiplex PCR; TCRdb's copy has only in-frame clones and leaves some out. The table records roughly 180,000 clones, about 85% of them present only once. The sequencing input was peripheral blood. The receptors derive from a woman aged 50 to 60 with COVID-19, enrolled during active disease. Both conserved end residues are part of each CDR3. A D gene is named only where the DNA matches it firmly. A row's size may be missing; if present it is once, few, many or a size class.

. | . | TRBJ2-3 | TRBV29-1 | TGCGGCGGCCAACGGGGCACAGATACGCAGTATTTT | CGGQRGTDTQYF
. | TRBD1 | TRBJ1-2 | TRBV15 | TGTGCCACCAGCCCCCGGACAGGGAGCGGCTACACCTTC | CATSPRTGSGYTF
. | TRBD1 | TRBJ2-5 | TRBV3-1/TRBV3-2 | TGTGCCAGCAGCCAAGCCCGGACAGGGATGATGGAGACCCAGTACTTC | CASSQARTGMMETQYF
. | TRBD1 | TRBJ1-2 | TRBV24-1 | TGTGCCACCAGTGACCTCGACAGGGCTGCCGGCTACACCTTC | CATSDLDRAAGYTF
. | . | TRBJ2-3 | TRBV12-3/TRBV12-4 | TGTGCCAGCAGGCGCGTCGATACGCAGTATTTT | CASRRVDTQYF
. | . | TRBJ2-7 | TRBV6-2/TRBV6-3 | TGTGCCAGCAGCCCGGCGGACAGTTTCTCCTACGAGCAGTACTTC | CASSPADSFSYEQYF
. | TRBD2 | TRBJ2-5 | TRBV3-1/TRBV3-2 | TGTGCCAGCGGGGCGGGGGGGCAAGAGACCCAGTACTTC | CASGAGGQETQYF
many | TRBD1 | TRBJ2-7 | TRBV27 | TGTGCCAGCAGCCCACAGGGGGCGATATACGAGCAGTACTTC | CASSPQGAIYEQYF
. | . | TRBJ1-4 | TRBV5-1 | TGCGCCAGCAGCTTGTTCGGGAGTGCAACTAATGAAAAACTGTTTTTT | CASSLFGSATNEKLFF
once | . | TRBJ2-2 | TRBV5-1 | TGCGCCAGCAGCTTGGCAGGGTATCTCGCCGGGGAGCTGTTTTTT | CASSLAGYLAGELFF
. | TRBD1 | TRBJ2-5 | TRBV30 | TGTGCCTGGAGCGACGGGACAGGGGTTGAGACCCAGTACTTC | CAWSDGTGVETQYF
many | TRBD1 | TRBJ2-7 | TRBV2 | TGTGCCAGCATTCGGGACAGAGTCTACGAGCAGTACTTC | CASIRDRVYEQYF
once | TRBD1 | TRBJ1-5 | TRBV18 | TGTGCCAGCTCTGGAGACAGGGGGCTTGACAATCAGCCCCAGCATTTT | CASSGDRGLDNQPQHF
many | . | TRBJ2-6 | TRBV6-5 | TGTGCCAGCTCGGCAGGCGACTCTGGGGCCAACGTCCTGACTTTC | CASSAGDSGANVLTF
few | . | TRBJ2-2 | TRBV2 | TGTGCCAGCAGTGAGGAGGGACGGGGGGAGCTGTTTTTT | CASSEEGRGELFF
. | . | TRBJ1-2 | TRBV19 | TGTGCCAGTAGTGTGGGACATCTTAACTATGGCTACACCTTC | CASSVGHLNYGYTF
. | . | TRBJ1-2 | TRBV6-2/TRBV6-3 | TGTGCCAGCAGTTACGACCGACCCCGGGGGTACACCTTC | CASSYDRPRGYTF
. | TRBD2 | TRBJ2-7 | TRBV30 | TGTGCCTTGGGACTAGCGGTTCACGAGCAGTACTTC | CALGLAVHEQYF
. | TRBD1 | TRBJ1-2 | TRBV5-8 | TGTGCCAGCAGCCGACAGGGGATGAAGGGCTACACCTTC | CASSRQGMKGYTF
once | TRBD1 | TRBJ2-5 | TRBV6-2/TRBV6-3 | TGTGCCAGCAGTTACTGGACAGGGGGGGGAGAGACCCAGTACTTC | CASSYWTGGGETQYF
. | TRBD2 | TRBJ2-7 | TRBV6-2/TRBV6-3 | TGTGCCAGCAGTTACGGGACTAGCGGGGGGTACGAGCAGTACTTC | CASSYGTSGGYEQYF
once | TRBD2 | TRBJ2-4 | TRBV7-2 | TGTGCCAGCAGCTTGGTTACTAGCGGGGGTCTAGCCAAAAACATTCAGTACTTC | CASSLVTSGGLAKNIQYF
. | . | TRBJ1-3 | TRBV12-3/TRBV12-4 | TGTGCCAGCTGCCCCGGCTCTGGAAACACCATATATTTT | CASCPGSGNTIYF
. | . | TRBJ2-1 | TRBV24-1 | TGTGCCACCAGTGACGCAGGGTTGGAGGGCACAAATGAGCAGTTCTTC | CATSDAGLEGTNEQFF
. | . | TRBJ1-2 | TRBV7-2 | TGTGCCAGCAGCTCCGAACAGGGCGCCTATGGCTACACCTTC | CASSSEQGAYGYTF
. | . | TRBJ1-3 | TRBV7-3 | TGTGCCAGCAGCTTAAGCGCGACAACTGGAAACACCATATATTTT | CASSLSATTGNTIYF
. | TRBD2 | TRBJ2-7 | TRBV11-3 | TGTGCCAGCAGCTTTCGCAGCTTAGCGGGGTCCCCCTACGAGCAGTACTTC | CASSFRSLAGSPYEQYF
. | . | TRBJ2-7 | TRBV4-3 | TGCGCCAGCAGCCAAGATTTAGAGTACGAGCAGTACTTC | CASSQDLEYEQYF
once | . | TRBJ2-6 | TRBV2 | TGTGCCATCCAGAGGGATGCTGGGGCCAACGTCCTGACTTTC | CAIQRDAGANVLTF
. | TRBD2 | TRBJ2-1 | TRBV7-3 | TGTGCCAGCAGCTTAACTAGCGGGGAGTACAATGAGCAGTTCTTC | CASSLTSGEYNEQFF
. | TRBD1 | TRBJ1-5 | TRBV9 | TGTGCCAGCAGCGCCACAGGTCGACAGGGTGGACAAAGTCAGCCCCAGCATTTT | CASSATGRQGGQSQPQHF
. | . | TRBJ1-2 | TRBV6-5 | TGTGCCAGCAGTTCTACTAACTATGGCTACACCTTC | CASSSTNYGYTF
. | . | TRBJ2-7 | TRBV5-6 | TGTGCCAGCAGCTCCACGGGACACCTTTCCTACGAGCAGTACTTC | CASSSTGHLSYEQYF
. | . | TRBJ1-6 | TRBV4-2 | TGTGCCAGCAGCCTTGAGGCCGGGGAAAATTCACCCCTCCACTTT | CASSLEAGENSPLHF
. | . | TRBJ1-1 | TRBV10-3 | TGTGCCATCACCACGACAGAGAACACTGAAGCTTTCTTT | CAITTTENTEAFF
. | TRBD1 | TRBJ1-2 | TRBV6-5 | TGTGCCAGCAGTTACACTAGACAGGGAGGATATGGCTACACCTTC | CASSYTRQGGYGYTF